These 29 T cell receptor beta chains came from one sample sequenced in a study of blood T cell repertoires in COVID-19 (dated by TCRdb to 2018 to 2020). Libraries were built with the immunoSEQ multiplex PCR assay. Not all clones reach the TCRdb copy of this immuneACCESS table, which keeps in-frame sequences only. Checked studies attribute under half of the gap to unresolved V genes and leave the rest unexplained. The sample table shows under 300,000 clones, and about 87% are seen once. In total, the top ten clones hold more than 6.5% of the sample. Sequencing was performed on peripheral blood. These receptors were taken from a woman between 65 and 79 years old with active or convalescent COVID-19.

The chain recombines TRBV4-3 with TRBJ2-1; perhaps TRBD2 as D (6 bases). V was shortened by 0 bases and J by 5 bases, with 14 bases between the two germline ends. CDR3 length: 16 residues. Germline V gene lookup returns CDR1 LGHNA and CDR2 YSLEER. DNA of the CDR3: TGCGCCAGCAGCCAAGATTTGGCTAGGAGGGACAATGAGCAGTTCTTC. Amino acid sequence: CASSQDLARRDNEQFF.

The chain has TRBV6-1 and TRBJ1-5, with D possibly being TRBD1 (5 bases). Germline V gene sequence: CDR1 MNHNS, CDR2 SASEGT. This CDR3 region has 16 residues. Trimming removed 4 bases from V and 3 bases from J, with 16 bases in between. CDR3 DNA: TGTGCCAGCAGTGCGATCTCAGGGAGGGCCAATCAGCCCCAGCATTTT. Translated, it gives CASSAISGRANQPQHF.

This clone was seen only once. The gene calls are TRBV21-1 and TRBJ1-2; the tabulated D call, TRBD1, remains unverified against the DNA. TRBV21-1 is designated a pseudogene. The CDR3 sequence is 15 residues long. The CDR3 DNA reads TGTGCCAGCAGCGACCCTGGGGCTCAGAGCCATGGCTACACCTTC. It codes for CASSDPGAQSHGYTF.

The chain links TRBV7-3 to TRBJ1-1; no firm D call. This CDR3 is built from 14 residues. Germline V gene sequence: CDR1 SGHTA, CDR2 FQGTGA. V lost 4 bases, J lost 4 bases, and 13 bases lay in between. CDR3 in amino acids: CASSSNGPGTEAFF. CDR3 bases: TGTGCCAGCAGCTCCAACGGTCCAGGCACTGAAGCTTTCTTT.

The chain combines TRBV5-1 with TRBJ1-1; 9 bases map to TRBD1. CDR1 is SGHRS, CDR2 YFSETQ, per germline. Trimming took 3 bases from V and 6 from J; bases not matched to a gene: 9. The CDR3 length is 15 residues. The CDR3 region is CASSSGDRAFAEAFF. Written as DNA, the CDR3 is TGCGCCAGCAGCTCGGGGGACAGGGCGTTTGCTGAAGCTTTCTTT.

The chain employs TRBV7-2 and TRBJ1-4; D is uncertain. The CDR3 extends over 17 amino acids. The V gene lost 4 bases and the J gene lost 5 bases, with 20 bases spanning the gap. CDR1 SGHTA and CDR2 FQGNSA come from the germline V gene. Written as DNA, the CDR3 is TGTGCCAGCAGCTGGTTGGCGAGGGCTCAACCGAATGAAAAACTGTTTTTT. Translation gives CASSWLARAQPNEKLFF.

This chain links TRBV4-3 with TRBJ1-5; 10 bases map to TRBD1. V lost 1 base to trimming and J lost 6 bases; unmatched junction nucleotides: 3. The germline CDR1 and CDR2 sequences are LGHNA and YSLEER. The CDR3 totals 15 residues. The CDR3 DNA is TGCGCCAGCAGCCAAGGCCGGGACAGGGGTCAGCCCCAGCATTTT. Its protein is CASSQGRDRGQPQHF.

This chain's CDR3 is CASSVGQGISYEQYF. CDR3 sequence (DNA): TGTGCCAGCAGCGTGGGACAGGGGATCTCCTACGAGCAGTACTTC. The genes are TRBV9 and TRBJ2-7; TRBD1 agrees at 10 bases. This CDR3 spans 15 amino acids. The trim removed 2 bases at V and 0 bases at J, leaving 2 bases unmatched. The germline V gene has CDR1 SGDLS and CDR2 YYNGEE. Complete variable domain (other parts from reference TRBV9 and TRBJ2-7): DSGVTQTPKHLITATGQRVTLRCSPRSGDLSVYWYQQSLDQGLQFLIQYYNGEERAKGNILERFSAQQFPDLHSELNLSSLELGDSALYFCASSVGQGISYEQYFGPGTRLTVT.

J is TRBJ1-5 and V is TRBV4-3, with D hard to call. Germline lookup yields CDR1 LGHNA and CDR2 YSLEER. Trimming pared 0 bases from V and 6 bases from J, leaving 12 bases between. There are 15 residues in the CDR3. This CDR3 reads CASSQDHWEPQPQHF. DNA of the CDR3: TGCGCCAGCAGCCAAGATCATTGGGAGCCTCAGCCCCAGCATTTT.

This sequence joins TRBV20-1 and TRBJ1-5; D is unresolved. The CDR3 runs to 13 residues. With 3 bases removed from V and 4 bases from J, the gap between germline ends came to 10 bases. From germline, CDR1 is DFQATT and CDR2 SNEGSKA (reference sequence). CDR3 loop: CSASPAGNQPQHF. The CDR3 region has the DNA TGCAGTGCTAGTCCGGCAGGTAATCAGCCCCAGCATTTT.

The chain couples TRBV5-8 to TRBJ2-7; TRBD2 agrees at 8 bases. Germline values: CDR1 SGHTS, CDR2 YDEGEE. This CDR3 contains 15 residues. J was trimmed by 4 bases and V by 4 bases; bases with no gene match: 10. CDR3: CASSTGLAPSYEQYF. The CDR3 DNA follows: TGTGCCAGCAGCACCGGACTAGCTCCGTCTTACGAGCAGTACTTC.

The V and J genes are TRBV18 and TRBJ1-5; D is unresolved. The CDR3 is 13 residues long. Looked up from germline, CDR1 is KGHSH and CDR2 is LQKENI. V lost 5 bases, J lost 2 bases, and 7 bases lay in between. CDR3 sequence: CASSGGGNQPQHF. CDR3 coding DNA: TGTGCCAGCTCAGGAGGTGGCAATCAGCCCCAGCATTTT.

CDR3 in DNA: TGTGCCAGCAGCTTAGCGAATAGGGCAGAGAGGGACACTGAAGCTTTCTTT. Its protein product is CASSLANRAERDTEAFF. The rearrangement uses TRBV7-8 and TRBJ1-1; unclear D gene. The CDR3 runs to 17 residues. Looked up from germline, CDR1 is SGHVS and CDR2 is FQNEAQ. V was trimmed by 0 bases and J by 3 bases, leaving 17 bases between them.

The V and J genes are TRBV9 and TRBJ2-5, with D maybe TRBD2 (7 bases). Trimming cost V 3 bases and J 0 bases, with 12 bases left between them. The CDR3 is made up of 15 amino acids. The V gene's germline CDR1 is SGDLS and CDR2 YYNGEE. This CDR3 reads CASSAGGPYQETQYF. DNA for the CDR3: TGTGCCAGCAGCGCCGGGGGGCCCTACCAAGAGACCCAGTACTTC.

The DNA of the CDR3 is TGCGCCAGCAGCTTACACGGGGATAATTCACCCCTCCACTTT. It encodes CASSLHGDNSPLHF. The rearrangement links TRBV5-1 to TRBJ1-6; the D is unclear. Germline V gene data show CDR1 as SGHRS and CDR2 as YFSETQ. The V end lost 2 bases, the J end lost 5 bases, and 8 bases lay between the germline ends. The length of the CDR3 is 14 residues. Variable domain in full (rest from reference TRBV5-1 and TRBJ1-6): KAGVTQTPRYLIKTRGQQVTLSCSPISGHRSVSWYQQTPGQGLQFLFEYFSETQRNKGNFPGRFSGRQFSNSRSEMNVSTLELGDSALYLCASSLHGDNSPLHFGNGTRLTVT.

This clone was recorded a few times. The chain is built from TRBV24-1 and TRBJ1-2; D not certain. The CDR3 consists of 12 residues. CDR1 is KGHDR, CDR2 SFDVKD, per germline. Trimming pared 3 bases from V and 8 bases from J, leaving 9 bases between. CDR3 loop: CATSDRLEGYTF. The CDR3 nucleotides are TGTGCCACCAGTGATCGACTGGAAGGCTACACCTTC.

The chain couples TRBV24-1 to TRBJ2-5; D gene uncertain. V was cut by 6 bases and J by 0 bases, with 13 bases left in between. The germline V gene encodes CDR1 KGHDR and CDR2 SFDVKD. The CDR3 length is 15 residues. CDR3 in DNA: TGTGCCACCAGTCAAGCAAGCGAGTACCAAGAGACCCAGTACTTC. Its translation: CATSQASEYQETQYF.

V gene TRBV10-3 combines with J gene TRBJ1-1; D is uncertain. The CDR3 is 14 residues long. Trimming cost V 10 bases and J 1 base, with 16 bases left between them. Germline-derived CDR1 and CDR2 are ENHRY and SYGVKD. The CDR3 reads CATSPGRQNTEAFF. The CDR3 DNA reads TGTGCCACGTCCCCCGGCAGGCAGAACACTGAAGCTTTCTTT.

The rearrangement links TRBV2 to TRBJ1-1; weak D call: TRBD1 (6 bases). Trimming took 11 bases from V and 4 from J, leaving 20 bases between them. Per the germline V gene, CDR1 is SNHLY and CDR2 is FYNNEI. The CDR3 runs to 14 residues. The CDR3 bases are TGTGCCGAGGGGGATTCAGGGGTTGGCACTGAAGCTTTCTTT. This encodes CAEGDSGVGTEAFF.

This clone showed up just a few times. The chain uses TRBV3-1 (or the pseudogene TRBV3-2) and TRBJ2-1; TRBD1 might be the D (5 bases). CDR3 length equals 14 residues. Trimming pared 0 bases from V and 7 bases from J, leaving 10 bases between. Germline V gene sequence: CDR1 LGHDT, CDR2 YNNKEL (reference sequence). As DNA, the CDR3 is TGTGCCAGCAGCCAAGAAGACAGCTCTAATGAGCAGTTCTTC. Translation gives CASSQEDSSNEQFF.

This clone was seen once. V gene TRBV11-3 combines with J gene TRBJ1-1; D gene unclear. The germline V gene encodes CDR1 SGHNT and CDR2 YENEEA. The V gene lost 5 bases and the J gene lost 9 bases, with 16 bases spanning the gap. The CDR3 sequence is 13 residues long. CDR3 sequence (DNA): TGTGCCAGCAGCCCAGGTCCTACAGCCAAAGCTTTCTTT. This gives the protein CASSPGPTAKAFF.

This chain connects TRBV3-1 (or the pseudogene TRBV3-2) to TRBJ1-3; 7 bases fit TRBD1. Germline V gives CDR1 LGHDT, CDR2 YNNKEL (reference sequence). Trimming took 2 bases from V and 2 from J; bases not matched to a gene: 3. The CDR3 has 15 amino acids. In DNA form, the CDR3 reads TGTGCCAGCAGCCAACCCCAGGGGGCTGGAAACACCATATATTTT. Translation: CASSQPQGAGNTIYF.

The V call is TRBV24-1, the J call TRBJ1-2; a possible D gene is TRBD1 (6 bases). The CDR3 is 17 residues long. Germline V gene data show CDR1 as KGHDR and CDR2 as SFDVKD. V lost 6 bases and J 0 bases, leaving 19 bases between the germline ends. The CDR3 sequence is CATSSGTSKITNYGYTF. CDR3 in DNA: TGTGCCACCAGTTCTGGGACAAGCAAAATCACTAACTATGGCTACACCTTC.

The chain recombines TRBV4-3 with TRBJ2-5; D perhaps matches TRBD2 (5 bases). The germline V gene encodes CDR1 LGHNA and CDR2 YSLEER. The CDR3 has 14 residues. V lost 3 bases and J lost 9, with 17 bases in between. The CDR3 here is CASSQAHGVGSQYF. The CDR3, as DNA: TGCGCCAGCAGCCAGGCCCACGGGGTAGGGTCCCAGTACTTC.

This sequence joins TRBV19 and TRBJ1-2; D not certain. Per germline, CDR1 LNHDA and CDR2 SQIVND (reference sequence). The CDR3 totals 13 residues. V dropped 9 bases and J dropped 4 bases, with 15 bases sitting between them. The chain's CDR3 is CASSSRRTYGYTF. The DNA of the CDR3 is TGTGCCAGCTCAAGCAGGCGAACCTATGGCTACACCTTC.

This chain connects TRBV19 to TRBJ2-1; tentative D call: TRBD1 (6 bases). V gave up 5 bases and J gave up 0 bases, with 14 bases separating them. Germline V lookup: CDR1 LNHDA, CDR2 SQIVND (reference sequence). This CDR3 has 16 amino acids. The CDR3 loop is CASSGWTARSYNEQFF. The CDR3 DNA is TGTGCCAGTAGTGGGTGGACAGCCCGCTCCTACAATGAGCAGTTCTTC.

The chain couples TRBV7-2 to TRBJ1-4; a possible D gene is TRBD1 (5 bases). V shed 4 bases and J shed 0 bases, with 6 bases lying between them. The CDR3 covers 14 residues. Looked up from germline, CDR1 is SGHTA and CDR2 is FQGNSA. Written as DNA, the CDR3 is TGTGCCAGCAGCTCACAGGCAACTAATGAAAAACTGTTTTTT. This codes for CASSSQATNEKLFF.

The J gene is TRBJ2-7, the V gene TRBV9; 11 nucleotides agree with TRBD2. The J segment lost 6 bases and the V segment lost 4 bases, leaving 6 bases of the junction unmatched. The CDR3 contains 14 residues. CDR1 is SGDLS, CDR2 YYNGEE, per germline. DNA for the CDR3: TGTGCCAGCAGCTCCCCCGGGACTAGCGGCGAGCAGTACTTC. Amino acid sequence: CASSSPGTSGEQYF.

V usage is TRBV9 and J usage is TRBJ1-6; D unresolved. This CDR3 spans 15 amino acids. CDR1 and CDR2 from the germline V gene are SGDLS and YYNGEE. V was cut by 1 base and J by 3 bases, with 8 bases left in between. CDR3 in amino acids: CASSVTTNYNSPLHF. The CDR3 coding sequence is TGTGCCAGCAGCGTAACGACAAACTATAATTCACCCCTCCACTTT.